This T cell receptor beta chain appears in the sequencing data of a study of blood T cell repertoires in COVID-19 (dated by TCRdb to about 2020). As for the study more broadly: Samples from collaborators originated in the United States, Italy and Spain and spanned both the acute and convalescent phases of COVID-19. Subjects who had been exposed to COVID-19, were actively infected with it, or had recovered from it provided the deeply sampled blood TCRbeta repertoires that made up the dataset. The repertoires were released in a freely available public database meant as a resource for research on the immune response to SARS-CoV-2. Nearly every sample came with metadata listing a de-identified subject ID, COVID-19 status, age in years and sex. The samples were drawn from two sources: the first 160 participants of the ongoing ImmuneRACE study, and about 1,300 subjects contributed by 6 global collaborators. The material from the prospective study consisted of cDNA or gDNA derived from T cells, B-cell-depleted T cells, or PBMCs. Where HLA class I and class II types were available, the types were taken from metadata supplied by the sample provider, not from assay-based typing. General study outcomes and caveats: Clinical and demographic metadata were provided uncurated, with the amount varying by source and participant.

CDR1 is given as SGHDT and CDR2 as YYEEEE, both from the germline V gene. Trimming takes 0 bases from V and 6 bases from J, and the germline ends sit 13 bases apart. The CDR3, from cysteine to phenylalanine, totals 15 residues. The retained sequence is limited to the CDR3, 45 bases, with the frame set at the first base. TCRbeta CDR3 regions were amplified from genomic DNA by means of the immunoSEQ Assay, a bias-controlled multiplex PCR. The study's processing was this. The number of nucleated cells in each sample was estimated from the amplification of reference gene primers within the assay. To quantify the absolute abundance of each unique TCRbeta CDR3 rearrangement, sequence reads were collapsed and filtered. For each sample, productive Simpson clonality was calculated by taking the square root of Simpson's diversity index across productive rearrangements. This is the immuneACCESS table as TCRdb keeps it, with only in-frame sequences that have V and J called. A part of the clones is gone; compared with another copy, unresolved V genes explain less than half, and the rest is unexplained. Clone size and V and J calls were adopted from that table, with D and trimming inferred from the DNA. This sample lists roughly 57,000 clones; roughly 80% were detected once. The top ten clonotypes cover approximately 3% of the sample.

This clone was counted many times. Its antigen remains undetermined. It has no much larger one-base neighbor in the sample; base qualities were not kept. Each collaborating institution followed its own protocols to collect whole blood in K2EDTA tubes. For TCRbeta analysis, collaborator samples were shipped as frozen whole blood, as isolated PBMCs, or as DNA extracted from either sample type. The sequencing input was peripheral blood. The receptor chain draws on TRBV5-6 and TRBJ1-5, and the D gene may be TRBD1, 6 bases matching. The TCR was taken from a man between 60 and 70 years old with acute or convalescent COVID-19. Here the CDR3 is given as CASSLGNREGQPQHF. The sequenced DNA is TGTGCCAGCAGCTTGGGCAACAGGGAGGGTCAGCCCCAGCATTTT.